This T cell receptor (beta chain) was retrieved from a study of a mutant IDH1 vaccine in newly diagnosed glioma. About the study: Averaging approximately 40 years of age, treated patients were around 60% male and around 40% female. Earlier therapy was either radiotherapy, temozolomide, or both, and most got both.

As regards this clone: Its antigen remains unknown.

TCRdb's table, derived via immunoSEQ multiplex PCR, lists solely in-frame clones and lacks some. In the table there are tens of thousands of clones, 65% to 90% of which are singletons. Time point denoted: week 5, during vaccination. All doses held 300 ug of mutant IDH1 20-mer peptide, with topical imiquimod. The CDR3 runs 12 residues. V lost 5 bases and J 7 bases, leaving 12 bases between the germline ends. Germline V gene data show CDR1 as SGHRS and CDR2 as YFSETQ. Whole-study findings and limits: Across multiple MHC alleles, 93.3% of patients had vaccine-induced responses. Changes in top peripheral clonotypes did not appear linked to pseudoprogression.

This chain uses TRBV5-1 with TRBJ1-1, with unresolved D. Here the sequenced sample was PBMCs, taken from a glioma patient whose treatment included an IDH1 peptide vaccine. The source of this sequence is a young woman with glioma. Some clones in this sample may be carry-over from other donors' samples. CDR3 bases: TGCGCCAGCAGTCCGGACGGTGTTGAAGCTTTCTTT. The encoded protein is CASSPDGVEAFF.